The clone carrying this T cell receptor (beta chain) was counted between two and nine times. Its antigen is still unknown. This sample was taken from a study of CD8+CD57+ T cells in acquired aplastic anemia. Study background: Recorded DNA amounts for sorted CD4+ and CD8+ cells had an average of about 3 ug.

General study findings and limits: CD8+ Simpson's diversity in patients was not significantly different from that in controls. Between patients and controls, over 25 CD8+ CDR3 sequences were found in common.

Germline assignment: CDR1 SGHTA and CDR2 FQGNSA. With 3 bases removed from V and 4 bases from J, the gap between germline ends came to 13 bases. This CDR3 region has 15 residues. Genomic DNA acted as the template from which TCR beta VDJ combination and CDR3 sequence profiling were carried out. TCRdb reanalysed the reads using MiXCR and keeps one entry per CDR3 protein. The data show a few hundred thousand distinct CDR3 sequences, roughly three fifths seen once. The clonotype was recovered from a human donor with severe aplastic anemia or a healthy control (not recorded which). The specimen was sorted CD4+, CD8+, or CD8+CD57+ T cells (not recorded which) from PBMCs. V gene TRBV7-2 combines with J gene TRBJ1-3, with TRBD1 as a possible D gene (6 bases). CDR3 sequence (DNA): TGTGCCAGCAGCTTGGGGGCGGGGGCCGGAAACACCATATATTTT. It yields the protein CASSLGAGAGNTIYF.